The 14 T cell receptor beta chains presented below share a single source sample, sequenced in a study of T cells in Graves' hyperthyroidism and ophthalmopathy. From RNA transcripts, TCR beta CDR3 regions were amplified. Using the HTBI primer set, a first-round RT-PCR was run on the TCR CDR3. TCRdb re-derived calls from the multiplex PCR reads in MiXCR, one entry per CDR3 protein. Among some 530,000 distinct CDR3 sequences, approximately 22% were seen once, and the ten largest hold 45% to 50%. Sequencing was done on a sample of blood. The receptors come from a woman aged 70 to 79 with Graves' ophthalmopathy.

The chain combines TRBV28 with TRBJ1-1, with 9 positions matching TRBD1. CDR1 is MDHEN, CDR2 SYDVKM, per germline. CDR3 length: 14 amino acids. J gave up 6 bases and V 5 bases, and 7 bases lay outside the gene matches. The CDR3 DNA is TGTGCCAGCAGTCAGACAGGGGGTAGGTCTGAAGCTTTCTTT. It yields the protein CASSQTGGRSEAFF.

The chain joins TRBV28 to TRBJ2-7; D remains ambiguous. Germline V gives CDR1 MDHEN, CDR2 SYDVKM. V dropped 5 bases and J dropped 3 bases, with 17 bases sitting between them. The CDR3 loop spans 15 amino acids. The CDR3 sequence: CASSLPPQKRYEQYF. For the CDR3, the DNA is TGTGCCAGCAGTCTCCCCCCCCAGAAACGCTACGAGCAGTACTTC. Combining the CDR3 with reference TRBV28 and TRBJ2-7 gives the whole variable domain DVKVTQSSRYLVKRTGEKVFLECVQDMDHENMFWYRQDPGLGLRLIYFSYDVKMKEKGDIPEGYSVSREKKERFSLILESASTNQTSMYLCASSLPPQKRYEQYFGPGTRLTVT.

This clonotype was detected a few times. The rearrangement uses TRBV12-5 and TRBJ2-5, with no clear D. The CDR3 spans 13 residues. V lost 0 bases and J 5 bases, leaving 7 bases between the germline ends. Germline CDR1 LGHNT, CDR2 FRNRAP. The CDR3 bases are TGTGCTAGTGGTTTGGTACGTCAGGAGACCCAGTACTTC. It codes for CASGLVRQETQYF.

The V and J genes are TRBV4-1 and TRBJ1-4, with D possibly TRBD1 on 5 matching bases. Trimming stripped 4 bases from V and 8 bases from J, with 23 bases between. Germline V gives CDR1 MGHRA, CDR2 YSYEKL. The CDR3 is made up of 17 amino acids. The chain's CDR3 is CASSPPVTRDPSEKLFF. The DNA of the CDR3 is TGCGCCAGCAGCCCCCCGGTCACCCGGGACCCCAGCGAAAAACTGTTTTTT.

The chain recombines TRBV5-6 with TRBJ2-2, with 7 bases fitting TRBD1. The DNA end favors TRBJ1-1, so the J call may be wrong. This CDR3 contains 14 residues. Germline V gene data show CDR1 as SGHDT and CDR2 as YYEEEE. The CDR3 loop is CASSGSGQAQGAFF. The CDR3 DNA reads TGTGCCAGCAGCGGAAGCGGACAGGCGCAGGGAGCTTTCTTT.

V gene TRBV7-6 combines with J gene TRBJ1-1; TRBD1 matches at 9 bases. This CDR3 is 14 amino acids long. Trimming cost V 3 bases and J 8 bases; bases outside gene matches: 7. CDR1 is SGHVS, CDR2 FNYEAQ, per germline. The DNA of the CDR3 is TGTGCCAGCAGCTTGGGACAGGGATTGGCAGAAGCTTTCTTT. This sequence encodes CASSLGQGLAEAFF.

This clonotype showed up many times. This CDR3 is CASSYAWDRATDTQYF. Written as DNA, the CDR3 is TGTGCCAGCAGCTACGCCTGGGACAGGGCGACAGATACGCAGTATTTT. The rearrangement joins TRBV7-3 to TRBJ2-3, with 9 nucleotides matching TRBD1. Trimming removed 4 bases from V and 3 bases from J; junction bases left unmatched: 8. The CDR3 is 16 residues long. In germline, CDR1 is SGHTA, CDR2 FQGTGA.

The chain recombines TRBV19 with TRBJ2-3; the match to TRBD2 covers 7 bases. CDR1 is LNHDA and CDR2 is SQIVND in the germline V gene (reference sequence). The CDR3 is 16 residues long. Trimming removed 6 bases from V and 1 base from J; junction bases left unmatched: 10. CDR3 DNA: TGTGCCAGTAGCCCCCTACGTGGGGGGGGCACAGATACGCAGTATTTT. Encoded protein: CASSPLRGGGTDTQYF.

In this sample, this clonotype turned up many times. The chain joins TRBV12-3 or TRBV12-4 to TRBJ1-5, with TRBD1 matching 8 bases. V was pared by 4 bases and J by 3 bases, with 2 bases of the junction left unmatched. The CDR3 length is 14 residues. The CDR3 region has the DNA TGTGCCAGCAGTTCGACAGGGGACAATCAGCCCCAGCATTTT. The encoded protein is CASSSTGDNQPQHF.

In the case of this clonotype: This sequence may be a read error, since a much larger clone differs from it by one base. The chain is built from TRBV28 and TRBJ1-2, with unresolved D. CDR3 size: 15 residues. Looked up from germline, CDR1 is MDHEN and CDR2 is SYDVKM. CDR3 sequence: CVSTLGPISNYGYTF. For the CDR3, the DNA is TGTGTCAGCACCCTCGGACCGATATCTAACTATGGCTACACCTTC.

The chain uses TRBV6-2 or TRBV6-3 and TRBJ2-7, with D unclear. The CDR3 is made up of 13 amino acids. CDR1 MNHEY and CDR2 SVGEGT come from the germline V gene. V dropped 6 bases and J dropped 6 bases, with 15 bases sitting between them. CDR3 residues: CASRTQPHGEQYF. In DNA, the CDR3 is TGTGCCAGCAGGACGCAGCCGCACGGCGAGCAGTACTTC.

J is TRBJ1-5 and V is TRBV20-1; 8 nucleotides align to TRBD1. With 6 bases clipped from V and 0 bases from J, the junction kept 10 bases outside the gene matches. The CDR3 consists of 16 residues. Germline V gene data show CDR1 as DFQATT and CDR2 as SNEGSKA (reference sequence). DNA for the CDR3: TGCAGTGCCACCACTCCGGGACAGGATAGCAATCAGCCCCAGCATTTT. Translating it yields CSATTPGQDSNQPQHF.

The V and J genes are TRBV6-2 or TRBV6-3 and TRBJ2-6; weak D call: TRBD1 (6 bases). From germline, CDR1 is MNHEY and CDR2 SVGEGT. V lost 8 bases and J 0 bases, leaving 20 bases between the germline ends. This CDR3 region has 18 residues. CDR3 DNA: TGTGCCAGCGATAGGAAAGGACAGAGAGTCTCTGGGGCCAACGTCCTGACTTTC. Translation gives CASDRKGQRVSGANVLTF.

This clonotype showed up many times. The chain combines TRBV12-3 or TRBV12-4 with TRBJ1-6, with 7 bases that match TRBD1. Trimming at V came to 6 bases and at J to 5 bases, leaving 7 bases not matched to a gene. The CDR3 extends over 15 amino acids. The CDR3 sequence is CASSLGTADNSPLHF. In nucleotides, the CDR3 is TGTGCCAGCAGCCTGGGGACAGCCGATAATTCACCCCTCCACTTT.